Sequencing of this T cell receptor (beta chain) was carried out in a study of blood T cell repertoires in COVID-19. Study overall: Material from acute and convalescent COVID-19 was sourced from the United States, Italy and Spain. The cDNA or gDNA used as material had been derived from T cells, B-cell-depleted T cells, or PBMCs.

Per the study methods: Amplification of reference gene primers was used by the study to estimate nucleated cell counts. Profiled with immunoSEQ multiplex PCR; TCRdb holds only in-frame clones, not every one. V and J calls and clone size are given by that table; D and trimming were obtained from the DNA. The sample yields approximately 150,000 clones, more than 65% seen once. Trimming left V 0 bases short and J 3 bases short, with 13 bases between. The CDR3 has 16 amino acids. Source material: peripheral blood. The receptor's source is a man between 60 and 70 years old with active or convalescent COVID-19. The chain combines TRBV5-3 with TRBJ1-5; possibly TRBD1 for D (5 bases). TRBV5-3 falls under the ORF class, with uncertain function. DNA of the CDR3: TGTGCCAGAAGCTTGGGCGGAGGGGAATTCAATCAGCCCCAGCATTTT. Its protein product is CARSLGGGEFNQPQHF.